This T cell receptor (beta chain) was identified during a study of shared clonotypes between healthy human individuals. Study as a whole: Researchers assigned three CD4 naive, three CD4 memory, two CD8 naive and one CD8 memory plate to each donor.

The study, taken as a whole, reports: Naive CD4 clonotypes overlapped across a handful of donors at around 5%. As a rule, naive subsets had a larger estimated richness than memory subsets.

Worth noting for this clone: Its antigen is still unknown. Additional DNA sequences in this sample encode the identical CDR3.

Trimming removed 0 bases at V and 5 bases at J, with 11 bases between. Germline-derived CDR1 and CDR2 are SGHRS and YFSETQ. This CDR3 contains 14 residues. Sequenced by immunoSEQ multiplex PCR; TCRdb stores in-frame clones only, minus some. The sample records 2 million to 2.5 million clones, approximately 94% being singletons. The chain uses TRBV5-1 and TRBJ2-5; D might be TRBD1 or TRBD2, each matching 6 bases. Specimen: naive CD4+ T cells sorted from blood. The subset denotes: CD45RA+ positively selected. The clonotype comes from a man aged 18 to 35 in good health. CDR3 in DNA: TGCGCCAGCAGCTTGGACGGGGGCAGGGAGACCCAGTACTTC. This translates into CASSLDGGRETQYF.